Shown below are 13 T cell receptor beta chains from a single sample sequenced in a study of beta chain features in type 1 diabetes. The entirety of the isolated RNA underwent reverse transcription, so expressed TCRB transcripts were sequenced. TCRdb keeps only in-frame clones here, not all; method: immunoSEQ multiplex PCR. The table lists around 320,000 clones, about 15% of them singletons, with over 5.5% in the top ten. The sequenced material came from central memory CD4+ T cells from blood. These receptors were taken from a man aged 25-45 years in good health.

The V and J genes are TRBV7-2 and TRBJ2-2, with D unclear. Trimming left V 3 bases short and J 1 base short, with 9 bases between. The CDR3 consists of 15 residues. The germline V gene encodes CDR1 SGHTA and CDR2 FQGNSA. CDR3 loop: CASSLVLGNTGELFF. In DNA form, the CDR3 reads TGTGCCAGCAGCTTGGTTTTGGGGAACACCGGGGAGCTGTTTTTT.

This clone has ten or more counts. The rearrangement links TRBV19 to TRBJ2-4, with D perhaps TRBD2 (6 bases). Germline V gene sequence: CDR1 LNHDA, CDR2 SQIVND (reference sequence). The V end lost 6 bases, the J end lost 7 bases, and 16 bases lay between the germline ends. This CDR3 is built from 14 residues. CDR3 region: CASRGGSWYNIQYF. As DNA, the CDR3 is TGTGCCAGTAGAGGAGGGAGTTGGTACAACATTCAGTACTTC.

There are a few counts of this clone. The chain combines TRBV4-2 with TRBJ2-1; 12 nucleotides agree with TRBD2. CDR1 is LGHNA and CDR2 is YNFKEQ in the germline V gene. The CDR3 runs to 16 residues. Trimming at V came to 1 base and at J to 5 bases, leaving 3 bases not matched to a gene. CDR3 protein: CASSQASGRGDNEQFF. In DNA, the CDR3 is TGTGCCAGCAGCCAAGCTAGCGGGAGGGGGGACAATGAGCAGTTCTTC.

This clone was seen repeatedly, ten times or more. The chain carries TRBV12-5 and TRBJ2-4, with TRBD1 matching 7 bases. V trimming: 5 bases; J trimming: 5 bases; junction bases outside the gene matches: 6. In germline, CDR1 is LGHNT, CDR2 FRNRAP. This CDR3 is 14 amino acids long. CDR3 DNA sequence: TGTGCTAGTGGTCTCCCCGGACAGGAAAACATTCAGTACTTC. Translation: CASGLPGQENIQYF.

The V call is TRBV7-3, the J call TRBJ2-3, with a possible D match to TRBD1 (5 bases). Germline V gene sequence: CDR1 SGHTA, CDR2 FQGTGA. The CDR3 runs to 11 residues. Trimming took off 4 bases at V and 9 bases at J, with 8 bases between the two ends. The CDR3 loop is CASSSGRTQYF. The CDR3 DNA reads TGTGCCAGCAGCTCAGGGCGGACGCAGTATTTT.

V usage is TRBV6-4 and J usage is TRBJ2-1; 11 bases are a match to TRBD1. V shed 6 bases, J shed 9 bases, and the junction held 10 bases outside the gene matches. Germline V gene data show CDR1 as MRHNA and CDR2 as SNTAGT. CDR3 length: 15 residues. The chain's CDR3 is CASRPGQGGFGEQFF. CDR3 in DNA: TGTGCCAGCAGACCGGGACAGGGGGGGTTTGGTGAGCAGTTCTTC.

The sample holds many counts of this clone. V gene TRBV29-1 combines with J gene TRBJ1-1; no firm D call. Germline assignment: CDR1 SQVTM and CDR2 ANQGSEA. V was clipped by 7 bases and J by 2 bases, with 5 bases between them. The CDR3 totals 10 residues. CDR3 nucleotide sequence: TGCAGCGGGCTAAACACTGAAGCTTTCTTT. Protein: CSGLNTEAFF. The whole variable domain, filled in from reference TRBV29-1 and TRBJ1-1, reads SAVISQKPSRDICQRGTSLTIQCQVDSQVTMMFWYRQQPGQSLTLIATANQGSEATYESGFVIDKFPISRPNLTFSTLTVSNMSPEDSSIYLCSGLNTEAFFGQGTRLTVV.

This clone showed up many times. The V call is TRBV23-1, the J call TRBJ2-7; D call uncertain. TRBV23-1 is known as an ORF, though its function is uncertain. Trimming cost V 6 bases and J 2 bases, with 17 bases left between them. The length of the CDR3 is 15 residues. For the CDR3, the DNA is TGCGCCAGCAGGAGAAAGGGTGAGGAGACCTACGAGCAGTACGTC. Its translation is CASRRKGEETYEQYV.

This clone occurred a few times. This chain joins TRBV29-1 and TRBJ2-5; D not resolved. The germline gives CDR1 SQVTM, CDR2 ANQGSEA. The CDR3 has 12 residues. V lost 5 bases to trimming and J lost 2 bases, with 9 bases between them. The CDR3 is CSVWGGQETQYF. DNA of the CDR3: TGCAGCGTTTGGGGTGGGCAAGAGACCCAGTACTTC.

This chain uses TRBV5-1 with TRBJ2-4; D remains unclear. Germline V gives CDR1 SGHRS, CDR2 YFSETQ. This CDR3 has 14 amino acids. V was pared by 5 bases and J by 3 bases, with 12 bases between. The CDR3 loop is CASRELPNKNIQYF. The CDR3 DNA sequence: TGCGCCAGCAGGGAGCTACCAAACAAAAACATTCAGTACTTC.

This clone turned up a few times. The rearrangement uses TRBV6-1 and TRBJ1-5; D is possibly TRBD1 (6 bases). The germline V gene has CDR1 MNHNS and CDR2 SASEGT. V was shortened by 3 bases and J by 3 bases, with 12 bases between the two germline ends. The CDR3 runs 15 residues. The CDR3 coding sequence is TGTGCCAGCAGTGAGGGTCGACAGGACAATCAGCCCCAGCATTTT. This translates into CASSEGRQDNQPQHF.

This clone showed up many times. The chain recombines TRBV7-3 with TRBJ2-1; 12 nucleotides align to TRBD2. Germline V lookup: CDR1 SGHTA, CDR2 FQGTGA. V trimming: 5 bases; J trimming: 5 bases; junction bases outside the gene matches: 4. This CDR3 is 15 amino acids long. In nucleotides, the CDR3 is TGTGCCAGCAGCCCCCTAGCGGGAGGGAACAATGAGCAGTTCTTC. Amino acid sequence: CASSPLAGGNNEQFF. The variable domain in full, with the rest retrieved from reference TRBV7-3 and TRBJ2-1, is GAGVSQTPSNKVTEKGKYVELRCDPISGHTALYWYRQSLGQGPEFLIYFQGTGAADDSGLPNDRFFAVRPEGSVSTLKIQRTERGDSAVYLCASSPLAGGNNEQFFGPGTRLTVL.

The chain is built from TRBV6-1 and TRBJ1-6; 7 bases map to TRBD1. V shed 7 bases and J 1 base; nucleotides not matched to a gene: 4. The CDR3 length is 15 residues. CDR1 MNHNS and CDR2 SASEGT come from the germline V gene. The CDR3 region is CASTHRGSYNSPLHF. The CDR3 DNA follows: TGTGCCAGCACCCACAGGGGTTCCTATAATTCACCCCTCCACTTT.